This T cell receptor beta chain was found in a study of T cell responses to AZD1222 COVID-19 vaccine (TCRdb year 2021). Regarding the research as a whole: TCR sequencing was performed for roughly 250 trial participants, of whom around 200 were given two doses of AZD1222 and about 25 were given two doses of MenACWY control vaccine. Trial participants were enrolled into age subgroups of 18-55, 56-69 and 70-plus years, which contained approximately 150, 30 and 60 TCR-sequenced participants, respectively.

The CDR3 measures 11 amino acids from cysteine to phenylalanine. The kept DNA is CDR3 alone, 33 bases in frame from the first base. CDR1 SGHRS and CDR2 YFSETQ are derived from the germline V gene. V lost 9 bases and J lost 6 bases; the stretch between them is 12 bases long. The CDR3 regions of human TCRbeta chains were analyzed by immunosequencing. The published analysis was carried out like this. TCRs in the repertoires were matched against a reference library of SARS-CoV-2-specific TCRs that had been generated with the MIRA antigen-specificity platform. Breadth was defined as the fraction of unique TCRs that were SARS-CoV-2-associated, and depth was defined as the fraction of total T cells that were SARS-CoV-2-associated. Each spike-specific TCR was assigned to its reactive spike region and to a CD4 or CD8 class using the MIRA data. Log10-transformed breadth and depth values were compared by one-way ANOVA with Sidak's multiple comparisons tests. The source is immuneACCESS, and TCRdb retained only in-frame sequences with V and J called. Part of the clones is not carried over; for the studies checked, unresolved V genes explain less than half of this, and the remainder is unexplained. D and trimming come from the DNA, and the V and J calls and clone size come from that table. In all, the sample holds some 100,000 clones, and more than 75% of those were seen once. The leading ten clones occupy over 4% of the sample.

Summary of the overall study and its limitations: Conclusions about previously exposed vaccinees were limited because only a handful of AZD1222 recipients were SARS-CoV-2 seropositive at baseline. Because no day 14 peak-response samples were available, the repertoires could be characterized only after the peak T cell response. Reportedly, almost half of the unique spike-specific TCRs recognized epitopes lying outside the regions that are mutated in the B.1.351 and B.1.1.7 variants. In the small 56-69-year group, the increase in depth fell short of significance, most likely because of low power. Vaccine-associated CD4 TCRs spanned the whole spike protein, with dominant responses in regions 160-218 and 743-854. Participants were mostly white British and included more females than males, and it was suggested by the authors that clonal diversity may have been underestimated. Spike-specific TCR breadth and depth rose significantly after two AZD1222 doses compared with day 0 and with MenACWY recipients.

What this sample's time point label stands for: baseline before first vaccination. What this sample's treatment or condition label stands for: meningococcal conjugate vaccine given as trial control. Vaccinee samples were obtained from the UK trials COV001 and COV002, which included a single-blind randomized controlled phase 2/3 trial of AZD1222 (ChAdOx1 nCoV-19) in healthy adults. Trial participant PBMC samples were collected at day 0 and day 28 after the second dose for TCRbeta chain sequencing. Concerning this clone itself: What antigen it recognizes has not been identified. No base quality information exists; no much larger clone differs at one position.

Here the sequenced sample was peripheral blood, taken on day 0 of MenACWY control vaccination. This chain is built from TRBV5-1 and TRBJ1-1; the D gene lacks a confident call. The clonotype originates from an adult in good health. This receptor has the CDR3 CATSGGAEAFF. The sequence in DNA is TGCGCCACCTCGGGAGGTGCTGAAGCTTTCTTT. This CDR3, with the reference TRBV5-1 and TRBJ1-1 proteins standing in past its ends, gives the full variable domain KAGVTQTPRYLIKTRGQQVTLSCSPISGHRSVSWYQQTPGQGLQFLFEYFSETQRNKGNFPGRFSGRQFSNSRSEMNVSTLELGDSALYLCATSGGAEAFFGQGTRLTVV.